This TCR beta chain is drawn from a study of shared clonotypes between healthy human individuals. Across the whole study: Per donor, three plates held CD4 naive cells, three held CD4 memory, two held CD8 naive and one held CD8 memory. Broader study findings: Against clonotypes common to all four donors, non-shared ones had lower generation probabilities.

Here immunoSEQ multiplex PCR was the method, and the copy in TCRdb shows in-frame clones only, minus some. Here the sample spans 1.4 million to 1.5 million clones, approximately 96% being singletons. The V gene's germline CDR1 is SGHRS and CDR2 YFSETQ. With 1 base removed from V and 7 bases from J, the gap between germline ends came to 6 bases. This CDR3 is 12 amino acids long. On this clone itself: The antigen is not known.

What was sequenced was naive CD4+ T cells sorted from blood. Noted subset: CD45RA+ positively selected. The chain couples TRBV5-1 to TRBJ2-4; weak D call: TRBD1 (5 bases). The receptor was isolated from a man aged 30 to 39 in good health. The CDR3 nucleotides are TGCGCCAGCAGCTTGAAGGGGAACATTCAGTACTTC. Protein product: CASSLKGNIQYF.